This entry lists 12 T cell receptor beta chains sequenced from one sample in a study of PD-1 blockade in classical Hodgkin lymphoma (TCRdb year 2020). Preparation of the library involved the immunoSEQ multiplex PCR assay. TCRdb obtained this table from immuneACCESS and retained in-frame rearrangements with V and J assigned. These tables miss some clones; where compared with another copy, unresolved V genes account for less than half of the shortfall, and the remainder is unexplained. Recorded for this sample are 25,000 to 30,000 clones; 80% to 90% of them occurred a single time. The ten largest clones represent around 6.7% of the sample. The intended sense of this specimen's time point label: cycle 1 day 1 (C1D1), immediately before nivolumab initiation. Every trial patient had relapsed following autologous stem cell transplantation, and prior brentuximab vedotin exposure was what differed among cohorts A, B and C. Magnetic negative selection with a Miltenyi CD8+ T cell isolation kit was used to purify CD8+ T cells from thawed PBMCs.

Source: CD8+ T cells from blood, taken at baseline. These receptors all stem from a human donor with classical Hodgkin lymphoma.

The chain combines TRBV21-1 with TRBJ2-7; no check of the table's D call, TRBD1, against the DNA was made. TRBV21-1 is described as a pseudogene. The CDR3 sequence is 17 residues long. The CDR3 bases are TGTGCCAGCAGCATTAAGGGGGAGACGACCAACTCCTACGAGCAGTACTTC. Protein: CASSIKGETTNSYEQYF.

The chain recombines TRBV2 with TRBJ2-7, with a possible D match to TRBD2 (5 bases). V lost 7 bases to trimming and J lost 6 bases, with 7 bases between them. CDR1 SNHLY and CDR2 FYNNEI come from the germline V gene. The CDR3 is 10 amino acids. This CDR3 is CASIGGEQYF. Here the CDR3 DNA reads TGTGCCAGCATCGGAGGCGAGCAGTACTTC.

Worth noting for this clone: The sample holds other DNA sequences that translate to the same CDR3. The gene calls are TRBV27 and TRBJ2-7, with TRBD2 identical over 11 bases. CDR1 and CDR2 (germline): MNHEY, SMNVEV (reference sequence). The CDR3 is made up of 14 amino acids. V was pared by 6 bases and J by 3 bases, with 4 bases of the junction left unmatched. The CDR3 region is CASSLTSGSYEQYF. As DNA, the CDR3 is TGTGCCAGCAGCCTAACTAGCGGGAGCTACGAGCAGTACTTC.

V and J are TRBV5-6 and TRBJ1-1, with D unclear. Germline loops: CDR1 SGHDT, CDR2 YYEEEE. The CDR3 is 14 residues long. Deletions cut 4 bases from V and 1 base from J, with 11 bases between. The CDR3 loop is CASSPGPGNTEAFF. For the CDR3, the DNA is TGTGCCAGCAGCCCCGGTCCCGGGAACACTGAAGCTTTCTTT.

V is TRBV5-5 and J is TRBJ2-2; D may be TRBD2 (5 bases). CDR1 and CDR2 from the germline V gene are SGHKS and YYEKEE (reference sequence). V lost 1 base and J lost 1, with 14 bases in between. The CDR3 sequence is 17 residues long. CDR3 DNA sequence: TGTGCCAGCAGCTTGACAGACCAACTAGGGAACACCGGGGAGCTGTTTTTT. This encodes CASSLTDQLGNTGELFF.

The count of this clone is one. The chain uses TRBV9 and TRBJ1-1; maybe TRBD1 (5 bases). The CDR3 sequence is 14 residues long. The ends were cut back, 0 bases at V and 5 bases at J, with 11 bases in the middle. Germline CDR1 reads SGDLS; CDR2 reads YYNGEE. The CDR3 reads CASSVGDGATEAFF. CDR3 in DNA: TGTGCCAGCAGCGTAGGGGACGGAGCAACTGAAGCTTTCTTT.

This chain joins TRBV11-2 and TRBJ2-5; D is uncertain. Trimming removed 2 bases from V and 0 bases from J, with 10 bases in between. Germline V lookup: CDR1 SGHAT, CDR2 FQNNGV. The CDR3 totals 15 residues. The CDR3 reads CASSLRAGDQETQYF. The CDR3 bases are TGTGCCAGCAGCTTAAGGGCAGGCGACCAAGAGACCCAGTACTTC.

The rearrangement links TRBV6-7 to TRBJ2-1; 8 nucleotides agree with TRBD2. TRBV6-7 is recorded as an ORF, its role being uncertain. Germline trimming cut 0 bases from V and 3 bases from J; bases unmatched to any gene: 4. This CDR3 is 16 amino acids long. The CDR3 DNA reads TGTGCCAGCAGTTACTCCGGACTAGCCCTCTACAATGAGCAGTTCTTC. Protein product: CASSYSGLALYNEQFF.

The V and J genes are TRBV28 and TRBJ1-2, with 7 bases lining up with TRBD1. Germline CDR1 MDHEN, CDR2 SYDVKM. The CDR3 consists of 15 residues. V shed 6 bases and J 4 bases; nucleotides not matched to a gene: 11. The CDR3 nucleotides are TGTGCCAGCAGACCAAGACGTGGGACAGTCTATGGCTACACCTTC. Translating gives CASRPRRGTVYGYTF.

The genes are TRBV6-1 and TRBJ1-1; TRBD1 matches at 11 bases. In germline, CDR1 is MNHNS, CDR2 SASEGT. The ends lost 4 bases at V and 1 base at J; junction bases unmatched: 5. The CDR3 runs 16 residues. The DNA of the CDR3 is TGTGCCAGCAGTGTAGTGGGGACAGGGGGGAACACTGAAGCTTTCTTT. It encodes CASSVVGTGGNTEAFF.

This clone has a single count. The CDR3 loop reads CASTSRAGELFF. The CDR3 DNA reads TGTGCCAGCACTAGCCGGGCCGGGGAGCTGTTTTTT. This chain links TRBV11-3 with TRBJ2-2; a possible D gene is TRBD2 (5 bases). In germline, CDR1 is SGHNT, CDR2 YENEEA. The CDR3 covers 12 residues. V dropped 7 bases and J dropped 6 bases, with 9 bases sitting between them.

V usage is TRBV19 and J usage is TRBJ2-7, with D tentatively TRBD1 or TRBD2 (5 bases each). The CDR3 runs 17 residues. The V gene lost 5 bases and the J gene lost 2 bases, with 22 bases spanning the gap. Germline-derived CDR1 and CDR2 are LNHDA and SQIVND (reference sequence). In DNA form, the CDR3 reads TGTGCCAGTAGTGCCCATCAGGGCCCGACTACTACCTACGAGCAGTACTTC. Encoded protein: CASSAHQGPTTTYEQYF.